The rows below give T cell receptor beta chains drawn from one sample of a study of blood T cell repertoires in COVID-19. Only in-frame clones appear in the TCRdb table, and some are missing; sequencing was by immunoSEQ multiplex PCR. Seen here are just over 300,000 clones, approximately 85% observed once, and the top ten hold under 2.5%. The sequenced material came from PBMCs or T cells enriched from blood (not recorded which). The receptors come from a man in his thirties or forties who had recovered from COVID-19. CDR3s include the opening cysteine and the closing phenylalanine or tryptophan. A D gene is named only where the DNA matches it firmly. Part of the rows lack a size; the others show once, few, many or a class for expanded clones.

cdr3_length,j_call,v_call,clone_size,d_call,cdr3_nt,cdr3_aa
13,TRBJ2-5,TRBV11-2,-,-,TGTGCCAGCAGCTTCGGCGGGCGCGAGACCCAGTACTTC,CASSFGGRETQYF
17,TRBJ2-3,TRBV4-3,-,TRBD2,TGCGCCAGCAGCCAAGTGGGGGCGGGGGGTGACACAGATACGCAGTATTTT,CASSQVGAGGDTDTQYF
16,TRBJ1-6,TRBV7-2,-,TRBD1,TGTGCCAGCAGCCAGCAGGCGGGACAGGGGAATTCACCCCTCCACTTT,CASSQQAGQGNSPLHF
16,TRBJ2-5,TRBV27,-,TRBD1,TGTGCCAGCAGTTCATTGACAGGGACCTCCCGGGAGACCCAGTACTTC,CASSSLTGTSRETQYF
15,TRBJ1-1,TRBV5-1,-,-,TGCGCCAGCAGAGAAGCGGGGGCATGGGACACTGAAGCTTTCTTT,CASREAGAWDTEAFF
15,TRBJ1-4,TRBV3-1/TRBV3-2,few,-,TGTGCCAGCAGGGCCAGCGGGGCCTCTAATGAAAAACTGTTTTTT,CASRASGASNEKLFF
14,TRBJ1-2,TRBV6-5,-,-,TGTGCCAGCAGCTCCGACAGATATAACTATGGCTACACCTTC,CASSSDRYNYGYTF
14,TRBJ1-2,TRBV9,-,TRBD1,TGTGCCAGCAGCCCCTCGACAGGGATGTATGGCTACACCTTC,CASSPSTGMYGYTF
17,TRBJ2-7,TRBV6-6,-,TRBD2,TGTGCCAGCAGTCAATCGGGAGGGACATCTTATACCTACGAGCAGTACTTC,CASSQSGGTSYTYEQYF
17,TRBJ1-5,TRBV21-1,-,-,TGTGCCAGCAGCAAACGAGTGGGCTCCCATGCCCATCAGCCCCAGCATTTT,CASSKRVGSHAHQPQHF
14,TRBJ2-3,TRBV5-8,-,-,TGTGCCAGCAGCTTGGTTCTGAGCACAGATACGCAGTATTTT,CASSLVLSTDTQYF
18,TRBJ1-1,TRBV7-6,once,-,TGTGCCAGCAGCTTCGACCTCAAACAGGGCCAGGGGTGGACTGAAGCTTTCTTT,CASSFDLKQGQGWTEAFF
12,TRBJ1-1,TRBV15,-,-,TGTGCCACCAGCAGAGGGAGGGAAGAAGCTTTCTTT,CATSRGREEAFF
14,TRBJ2-2,TRBV4-1,-,TRBD2,TGCGCCAGCAGGCGGGGGGTGGACACCGGGGAGCTGTTTTTT,CASRRGVDTGELFF